What follows are 8 T cell receptor beta chains derived from one specimen sequenced in a study of cytomegalovirus exposure and HLA in healthy donors. The PCR ran on 60 Vbeta and 13 Jbeta primers. Using immunoSEQ multiplex PCR, the repertoire was profiled, and TCRdb retains in-frame clones only, with some absent. Of about 180,000 clones in the sample, roughly 80% were seen once. Sequencing was performed on PBMCs. These receptors were obtained from a male donor in good health and CMV-seronegative.

Concerning this clone: Other DNA sequences from this sample encode an identical CDR3 as well. The genes are TRBV6-1 and TRBJ2-2; 10 bases map to TRBD2. This CDR3 has 17 residues. Per the germline V gene, CDR1 is MNHNS and CDR2 is SASEGT. The V segment lost 0 bases and the J segment 7 bases; nucleotides outside the gene matches: 8. The CDR3 DNA follows: TGTGCCAGCAGTGAAGCATTGGTAGCGGGGGGCGGCGGGGAGCTGTTTTTT. This translates into CASSEALVAGGGGELFF.

This sequence joins TRBV5-1 and TRBJ2-1; 8 nucleotides align to TRBD2. The CDR3 length is 16 residues. Germline CDR1 and CDR2: SGHRS and YFSETQ. Trimming removed 2 bases from V and 0 bases from J; junction bases left unmatched: 4. CDR3 region: CASSFDSGSSYNEQFF. The CDR3 DNA sequence: TGCGCCAGCAGCTTCGACAGCGGGAGCTCCTACAATGAGCAGTTCTTC. The variable domain in full, completed from reference TRBV5-1 and TRBJ2-1, reads KAGVTQTPRYLIKTRGQQVTLSCSPISGHRSVSWYQQTPGQGLQFLFEYFSETQRNKGNFPGRFSGRQFSNSRSEMNVSTLELGDSALYLCASSFDSGSSYNEQFFGPGTRLTVL.

This clone was observed a handful of times. V is TRBV4-3 and J is TRBJ2-1, with a weak D call TRBD2 (5 bases). The CDR3 loop spans 15 amino acids. Trimming left V 1 base short and J 7 bases short, with 14 bases between. Germline CDR1 LGHNA, CDR2 YSLEER. The CDR3, as DNA: TGCGCCAGCAGCCAAGTAGAGGGATCGGGAAATGAGCAGTTCTTC. Translation: CASSQVEGSGNEQFF.

V usage is TRBV6-5 and J usage is TRBJ1-2, with TRBD1 as a possible D gene (5 bases). The V gene's germline CDR1 is MNHEY and CDR2 SVGAGI. CDR3 length: 14 amino acids. Trimming took 2 bases from V and 3 from J, leaving 10 bases between them. In DNA form, the CDR3 reads TGTGCCAGCAGTTACCTACAGGTCGACTATGGCTACACCTTC. Encoded protein: CASSYLQVDYGYTF.

J is TRBJ1-6 and V is TRBV6-5; D is perhaps TRBD1 (5 bases). The CDR3 runs 14 residues. Per germline, CDR1 MNHEY and CDR2 SVGAGI. Between the trimmed V and J ends, which lost 5 bases and 5 bases, there was a span of 10 bases. CDR3 amino acids: CASSAGRNNSPLHF. The CDR3 DNA follows: TGTGCCAGCAGTGCGGGACGGAATAATTCACCCCTCCACTTT.

The chain has TRBV6-5 and TRBJ2-7, with 10 bases aligning to TRBD1. The CDR3 contains 15 residues. Trimming took 5 bases from V and 3 from J; bases not matched to a gene: 7. Looked up from germline, CDR1 is MNHEY and CDR2 is SVGAGI. This CDR3 reads CASSPAGTGVYEQYF. CDR3 DNA sequence: TGTGCCAGCAGTCCGGCCGGGACAGGGGTCTACGAGCAGTACTTC.

The chain has TRBV14 and TRBJ2-2, with D possibly matching TRBD2 (7 bases). V gave up 6 bases and J gave up 1 base, with 15 bases separating them. In germline, CDR1 is SGHDN, CDR2 FVKESK. The CDR3 runs 16 residues. Here the CDR3 reads CASRGGGQLNTGELFF. The CDR3 DNA follows: TGTGCCAGCAGGGGCGGGGGACAATTGAACACCGGGGAGCTGTTTTTT.

On this clone itself: A junction boundary mismatches the germline segment, possibly from a read error. V usage is TRBV7-2 and J usage is TRBJ2-1; 11 bases are shared with TRBD2. Germline CDR1 SGHTA, CDR2 FQGNSA. The CDR3 has 15 residues. The CDR3 nucleotides read TGTGCCAGCAGCATCACCGGGACTAGCGGAGGAGGTAGTGTCTTC. This gives the protein CASSITGTSGGGSVF.